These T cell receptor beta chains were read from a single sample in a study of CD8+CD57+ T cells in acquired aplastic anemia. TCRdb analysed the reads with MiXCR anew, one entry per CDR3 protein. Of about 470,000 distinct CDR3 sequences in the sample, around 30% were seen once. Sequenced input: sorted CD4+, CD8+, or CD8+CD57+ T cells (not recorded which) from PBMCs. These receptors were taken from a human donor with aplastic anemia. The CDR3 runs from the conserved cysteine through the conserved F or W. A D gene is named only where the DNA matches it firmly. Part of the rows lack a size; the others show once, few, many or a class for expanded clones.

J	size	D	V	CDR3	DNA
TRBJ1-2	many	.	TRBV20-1	CSADLGGSGYTF	TGCAGTGCAGACCTCGGGGGGAGCGGCTACACCTTC
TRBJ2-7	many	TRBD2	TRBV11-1	CASSLATSGSGYEQYF	TGTGCCAGCAGCTTAGCGACTAGCGGGAGCGGATACGAGCAGTACTTC
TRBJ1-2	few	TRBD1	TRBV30	CAWSTGQPYGYTF	TGTGCCTGGAGTACGGGACAGCCCTATGGCTACACCTTC
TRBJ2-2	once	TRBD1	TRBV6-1	CASRPGQGGIGSGELFF	TGTGCCAGCAGACCCGGACAGGGGGGAATAGGGTCCGGGGAGCTGTTTTTT
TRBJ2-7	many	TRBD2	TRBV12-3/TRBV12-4	CASSWTSGAYEQYF	TGTGCCAGCAGTTGGACTAGCGGAGCCTACGAGCAGTACTTC
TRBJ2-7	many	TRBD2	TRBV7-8	CASSRGASGGLEQYF	TGTGCCAGCAGCAGAGGGGCTAGCGGGGGCTTGGAGCAGTACTTC
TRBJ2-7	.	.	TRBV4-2	CASSQDYGRGLYEQYF	TGTGCCAGCAGCCAAGATTACGGGCGGGGCCTCTACGAGCAGTACTTC
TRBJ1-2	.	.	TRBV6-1	CASSEQGRLYYGYTF	TGTGCCAGCAGTGAACAGGGACGGCTCTACTATGGCTACACCTTC
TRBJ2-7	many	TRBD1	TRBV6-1	CASSDWDRLAYEQYF	TGTGCCAGCAGTGACTGGGACAGACTGGCCTACGAGCAGTACTTC
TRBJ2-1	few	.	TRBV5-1	CASSLTTGNEQFF	TGCGCCAGCAGCTTGACTACGGGAAATGAGCAGTTCTTC
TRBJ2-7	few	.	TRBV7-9	CASSLFDGSTRGEQYF	TGTGCCAGCAGCTTATTCGACGGAAGCACTAGGGGTGAGCAGTACTTC
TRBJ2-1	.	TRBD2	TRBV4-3	CASSRAGGSSYNEQFF	TGCGCCAGCAGCCGCGCGGGGGGGAGCTCCTACAATGAGCAGTTCTTT
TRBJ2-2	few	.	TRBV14	CASSQDQLITGELFF	TGTGCCAGCAGCCAAGATCAGCTGATAACCGGGGAGCTGTTTTTT
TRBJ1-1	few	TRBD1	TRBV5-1	CASSPELQGTEAFF	TGCGCCAGCAGCCCAGAACTACAGGGGACTGAAGCTTTCTTT
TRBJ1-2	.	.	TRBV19	CASSITGFVSRGYGYTF	TGTGCCAGTAGTATCACCGGTTTCGTCAGCCGGGGCTATGGCTACACCTTC
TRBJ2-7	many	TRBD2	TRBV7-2	CASSLVAGFSYEQYF	TGTGCCAGCAGCTTAGTAGCGGGGTTCTCCTACGAGCAGTACTTC
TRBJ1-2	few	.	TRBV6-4	CASSDSSLGINYGYTF	TGTGCCAGCAGTGACTCGAGTCTCGGGATTAACTATGGCTACACCTTC
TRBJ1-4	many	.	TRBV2	CASSTTTNEKLFF	TGTGCCAGCAGTACAACAACTAATGAAAAACTGTTTTTT
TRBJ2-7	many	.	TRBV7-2	CASSKDGRGEQYF	TGTGCCAGCAGCAAGGACGGCCGGGGCGAGCAGTACTTC
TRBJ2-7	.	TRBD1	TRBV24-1	CATSDRTGGSEQYF	TGTGCCACCAGTGATCGGACAGGAGGTAGCGAGCAGTACTTC
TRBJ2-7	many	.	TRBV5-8	CASSLASRFYEQYF	TGTGCCAGCAGCTTGGCGTCAAGATTTTACGAGCAGTACTTC
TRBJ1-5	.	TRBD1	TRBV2	CASGTDRVIGQPQHF	TGTGCCAGCGGAACGGACAGGGTAATAGGTCAGCCCCAGCATTTT
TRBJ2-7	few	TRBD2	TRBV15	CATLAGGFTAYEQYF	TGTGCCACACTAGCGGGAGGTTTCACCGCCTACGAGCAGTACTTC
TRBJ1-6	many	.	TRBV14	CASSQARALHF	TGTGCCAGCAGCCAGGCTCGAGCCCTCCACTTT
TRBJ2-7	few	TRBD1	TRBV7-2	CASRRTGDYEQYF	TGTGCCAGCAGACGGACAGGAGACTACGAGCAGTACTTC
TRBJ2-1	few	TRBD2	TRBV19	CASRPLAGGRDEQFF	TGTGCCAGCAGACCGCTAGCGGGAGGGAGGGATGAGCAGTTCTTC
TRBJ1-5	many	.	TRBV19	CASSRTVSNQPQHF	TGTGCCAGTAGCCGGACAGTTAGCAATCAGCCCCAGCATTTT
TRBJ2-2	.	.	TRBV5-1	CASSLAPGSSSTGELFF	TGCGCCAGCAGCTTGGCTCCAGGGTCATCTAGCACCGGGGAGCTGTTTTTT
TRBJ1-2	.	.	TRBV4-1	CASSQDGEGSNYGYTF	TGCGCCAGCAGCCAAGATGGGGAAGGGAGTAACTATGGCTACACCTTC
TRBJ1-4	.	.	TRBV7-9	CASRPTGSPNEELFF	TGTGCCAGCAGGCCGACAGGCTCCCCTAATGAAGAACTGTTTTTT
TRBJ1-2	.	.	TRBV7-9	CASREPDPGYGYTF	TGTGCCAGCAGAGAGCCAGACCCGGGCTATGGCTACACCTTC
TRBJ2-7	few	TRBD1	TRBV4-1	CASSQDGTARYEQYF	TGCGCCAGCAGCCAAGATGGGACAGCCCGCTACGAGCAGTACTTC